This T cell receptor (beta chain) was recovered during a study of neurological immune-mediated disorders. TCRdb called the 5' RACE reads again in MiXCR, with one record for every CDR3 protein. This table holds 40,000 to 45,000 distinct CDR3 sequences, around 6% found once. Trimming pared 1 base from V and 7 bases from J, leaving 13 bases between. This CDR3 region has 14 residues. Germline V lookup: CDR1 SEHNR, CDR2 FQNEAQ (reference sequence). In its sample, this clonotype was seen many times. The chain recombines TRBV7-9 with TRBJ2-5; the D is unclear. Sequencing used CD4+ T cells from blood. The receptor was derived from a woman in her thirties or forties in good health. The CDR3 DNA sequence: TGTGCCAGCAGCTTAGAAGGCGGTGGTGGGACCCAGTACTTC. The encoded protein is CASSLEGGGGTQYF. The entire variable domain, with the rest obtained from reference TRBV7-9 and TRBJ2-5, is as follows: DTGVSQNPRHKITKRGQNVTFRCDPISEHNRLYWYRQTLGQGPEFLTYFQNEAQLEKSRLLSDRFSAERPKGSFSTLEIQRTEQGDSAMYLCASSLEGGGGTQYFGPGTRLLVL.